This note documents a single TCR beta chain sequence. Its recognized antigen is unknown. No much larger clonotype is one base removed from it; base qualities were not supplied. This sample stems from a study of PD-1 blockade in classical Hodgkin lymphoma (TCRdb year 2020). Background for the entire study: The study used TCR beta sequencing and CyTOF to define a peripheral blood immune signature of response to PD-1 blockade in classical Hodgkin lymphoma. The study at large found these results: Baseline TCR diversity was reported to be lower in newly diagnosed patients than in healthy donors and to be lower still in relapsed/refractory patients. The study was limited to a single clinical trial cohort, and causes of repertoire differences, possibly disease activity or prior therapy, remained undefined.

The germline V gene (reference sequence) specifies LNHDA as CDR1 and SQIVND as CDR2. The junction shows trimming of 5 bases on V and 0 bases on J, plus 1 base between the germline ends. The CDR3 numbers 12 residues from cysteine through phenylalanine. The kept DNA is CDR3 alone, 36 bases in frame from the first base. The label giving this sample's time point can be read as: newly diagnosed, previously untreated cHL patient sample. PBMCs from patients with newly diagnosed, previously untreated classical Hodgkin lymphoma were sequenced as a comparison group for the relapsed/refractory trial patients. Peripheral blood was collected in 8 mL Vacutainer Cell Preparation Tubes, from which PBMCs were isolated by centrifugation and then cryopreserved. Genomic DNA was isolated using the Qiagen DNeasy kit from unsorted PBMCs as well as from negatively selected CD4+ and CD8+ fractions. Amplification of TCR beta CDR3 regions was done by immunoSEQ multiplex PCR with primers that anneal to V and J segments. A synthetic immune receptor repertoire was used to minimize amplification bias, and remaining bias was computationally removed after sequencing. The study's own analysis went as follows. Repertoire diversity was quantified as the Shannon entropy index using custom Python scripts. The unsorted, CD4+ and CD8+ repertoires were each analyzed separately, with the exception of combined analyses, where CD4+ and CD8+ sequences were merged in silico. TCRdb provides this immuneACCESS table in a form limited to in-frame rearrangements. Some clones are lacking; in checked studies, under half of them reflect an unresolved V gene, and why the rest are absent is not known. V and J calls and clone size come straight from that table; D and trimming were deduced from the DNA. This sample is represented by 70,000 or so clones; about 93% of them were singletons. The ten top clones hold about 2.8% of the sample.

The sequence joins TRBV19 to TRBJ2-2, with an unclear D gene assignment. The sequence was obtained from a human donor with classical Hodgkin lymphoma. Sequencing was done on a sample of peripheral blood mononuclear cells (PBMCs). CDR3 loop: CASSSNTGELFF. Read as DNA, the sequence is TGTGCCAGTAGTTCGAACACCGGGGAGCTGTTTTTT.